This T cell receptor beta chain originates from a study of blood T cells in healthy people across ages. Primers used in a second PCR of about 6 to 11 cycles were a sample-barcoded 5' primer and a J-beta primer mix. Each of the cDNA molecules was tagged by a template-switch adaptor with 12 random nucleotides. A single record per CDR3 protein comes from TCRdb applying MiXCR to the 5' RACE reads. Of 800,000 to 1,000,000 distinct CDR3 sequences listed, under 50% are singletons. The table lists this clonotype with a few counts. Antigen: not known. Being one base from a much bigger clone, this may be a read error. Whole-study results and caveats: Unsorted PBMCs ruled out conclusive naive versus antigen-experienced comparison. Both higher diversity and more naive CD4+ cells marked long-lived donors when set against aged donors.

The clonotype was recovered from a man younger than 40 in good health. Sequencing was performed on blood.

This chain's CDR3 is CASSYSRGSRGEQYF. The DNA for the CDR3 is TGTGCCAGCAGTTACTCGAGAGGGTCGCGGGGTGAGCAGTACTTC. The V call is TRBV6-5, the J call TRBJ2-7, with a possible D match to TRBD2 (6 bases). Germline values: CDR1 MNHEY, CDR2 SVGAGI. Deletions cut 0 bases from V and 7 bases from J, with 16 bases between. The CDR3 is made up of 15 amino acids.